The 20 T cell receptor beta chains presented below share a single source sample, sequenced in a study of graft-versus-host responses after intestinal transplantation. Here immunoSEQ multiplex PCR was the method, and the copy in TCRdb shows in-frame clones only, minus some. The sample shows 75,000 to 100,000 clones, 90% of them seen only once. The source material was PBMCs, sampled around 68 weeks after intestinal transplant. These receptors all stem from a human patient who received an intestinal transplant, so some T cells may come from the graft donor.

The chain is built from TRBV5-1 and TRBJ1-3; D gene unclear. CDR1 is SGHRS, CDR2 YFSETQ, per germline. This CDR3 has 13 amino acids. Trimming pared 6 bases from V and 0 bases from J, leaving 7 bases between. The CDR3 DNA sequence: TGCGCCAGCAACACCGACTCTGGAAACACCATATATTTT. This sequence encodes CASNTDSGNTIYF.

As DNA, the CDR3 is TGCGCCAGCGGGATGGGACCGGAGTACTTC. This sequence encodes CASGMGPEYF. The chain recombines TRBV10-2 with TRBJ2-7; D is possibly TRBD1 or TRBD2 (5 bases each). Germline V CDR1 and CDR2: WSHSY, SAAADI. CDR3 length equals 10 residues. V lost 8 bases and J lost 11, with 13 bases in between.

The rearrangement links TRBV6-1 to TRBJ2-7; 8 bases align to TRBD1. The V and J ends lost 4 bases and 1 base, in that order; junction bases with no gene match: 9. Germline V CDR1 and CDR2: MNHNS, SASEGT. The CDR3 consists of 16 residues. CDR3 sequence (DNA): TGTGCCAGCAGTGGATTGACAGGGGTGCTTTCCTACGAGCAGTACTTC. Translated, it gives CASSGLTGVLSYEQYF.

This chain connects TRBV29-1 to TRBJ2-3; TRBD1 matches at 8 bases. CDR1 is SQVTM and CDR2 is ANQGSEA in the germline V gene. The CDR3 loop spans 17 amino acids. After removal of 1 base from V and 4 bases from J, the junction contained 13 bases not matched to a gene. CDR3 in DNA: TGCAGCGTTGAAGTGCCGACGCGGGACAGGTGGGCAGATACGCAGTATTTT. Its translation: CSVEVPTRDRWADTQYF.

The chain joins TRBV6-5 to TRBJ1-1; D not resolved. Trimming left V 5 bases short and J 3 bases short, with 16 bases between. Per germline, CDR1 MNHEY and CDR2 SVGAGI. The CDR3 is made up of 15 amino acids. CDR3 bases: TGTGCCAGCAGTCCGCCCCCACCCTGGGACACTGAAGCTTTCTTT. Translating it yields CASSPPPPWDTEAFF.

The chain has TRBV6-5 and TRBJ1-2, with a weak D call TRBD1 (6 bases). V lost 4 bases to trimming and J lost 1 base, with 13 bases between them. Germline V CDR1 and CDR2: MNHEY, SVGAGI. CDR3 length: 15 residues. The CDR3 sequence: CASSSNRVDNYGYTF. CDR3 DNA: TGTGCCAGCAGTTCCAACAGGGTGGATAACTATGGCTACACCTTC.

This sequence joins TRBV29-1 and TRBJ2-1, with 15 bases identical to TRBD2. V shed 3 bases, J shed 0 bases, and the junction held 12 bases outside the gene matches. Germline V CDR1 and CDR2: SQVTM, ANQGSEA. CDR3 length equals 20 residues. This CDR3 is CSVDPIPGTSGGNSYNEQFF. The CDR3 bases are TGCAGCGTTGATCCCATTCCCGGGACTAGCGGGGGGAACTCCTACAATGAGCAGTTCTTC.

This clone was seen once. This chain joins TRBV5-6 and TRBJ1-1, with D hard to call. The germline V and J ends were trimmed by 4 bases and 2 bases, with 15 bases remaining between them. This CDR3 has 15 amino acids. Germline CDR1 is SGHDT and CDR2 is YYEEEE. The CDR3 is CASSPRLYINTEAFF. CDR3 bases: TGTGCCAGCAGCCCACGGTTGTATATTAACACTGAAGCTTTCTTT.

The rearrangement uses TRBV6-1 and TRBJ1-1; D not certain. The germline V and J ends were trimmed by 1 base and 5 bases, with 8 bases remaining between them. Germline loops: CDR1 MNHNS, CDR2 SASEGT. The CDR3 consists of 13 residues. The chain's CDR3 is CASSEVGWTEAFF. CDR3 DNA: TGTGCCAGCAGTGAAGTCGGCTGGACTGAAGCTTTCTTT.

The chain carries TRBV11-3 and TRBJ2-1; the D is unclear. The CDR3 consists of 13 residues. Trimming took 6 bases from V and 5 from J, leaving 11 bases between them. Germline lookup yields CDR1 SGHNT and CDR2 YENEEA. For the CDR3, the DNA is TGTGCCAGCAGGTCTGGTCAGGACAATGAGCAGTTCTTC. It codes for CASRSGQDNEQFF.

CDR3 sequence (DNA): TGCAGCGTCACCAGGACTAGCGGAGGCACAGATACGCAGTATTTT. Protein sequence: CSVTRTSGGTDTQYF. The gene calls are TRBV29-1 and TRBJ2-3, with 10 nucleotides matching TRBD2. The CDR3 length is 15 residues. V dropped 6 bases and J dropped 1; count of bases not matched to a gene: 7. The germline CDR1 and CDR2 sequences are SQVTM and ANQGSEA.

This rearrangement joins TRBV2 to TRBJ1-4; the D gene is possibly TRBD1 (6 bases). There are 13 residues in the CDR3. The V end lost 3 bases, the J end lost 7 bases, and 9 bases lay between the germline ends. The germline gives CDR1 SNHLY, CDR2 FYNNEI. DNA for the CDR3: TGTGCCAGCAGTGAGGGGGCTCGTGAAAAACTGTTTTTT. This gives the protein CASSEGAREKLFF. Together with reference TRBV2 and TRBJ1-4, the CDR3 gives the full variable domain: EPEVTQTPSHQVTQMGQEVILRCVPISNHLYFYWYRQILGQKVEFLVSFYNNEISEKSEIFDDQFSVERPDGSNFTLKIRSTKLEDSAMYFCASSEGAREKLFFGSGTQLSVL.

This chain joins TRBV18 and TRBJ1-1, with a weak D call TRBD1 (5 bases). The V gene lost 0 bases and the J gene lost 5 bases, with 10 bases spanning the gap. Germline loops: CDR1 KGHSH, CDR2 LQKENI. This CDR3 is 14 amino acids long. CDR3 sequence reads: CASSPPRGWTEAFF. CDR3 bases: TGTGCCAGCTCACCACCCCGGGGGTGGACTGAAGCTTTCTTT.

V usage is TRBV12-5 and J usage is TRBJ2-7; D tentatively fits TRBD1 or TRBD2 (7 bases each). V lost 1 base, J lost 3 bases, and 16 bases lay in between. CDR1 and CDR2 (germline): LGHNT, FRNRAP. CDR3 length equals 16 residues. CDR3: CASGLGQGQRDYEQYF. The CDR3 nucleotides read TGTGCTAGTGGTTTGGGGCAGGGACAGCGGGACTACGAGCAGTACTTC.

The chain joins TRBV19 to TRBJ2-4, with TRBD2 identical over 12 bases. This CDR3 spans 16 amino acids. In germline, CDR1 is LNHDA, CDR2 SQIVND (reference sequence). The V and J ends lost 5 bases and 2 bases, in that order; junction bases with no gene match: 4. The CDR3 nucleotides are TGTGCCAGTAGTCCTCTAGCGGGGGGGCCCAAAAACATTCAGTACTTC. It codes for CASSPLAGGPKNIQYF.

V usage is TRBV6-1 and J usage is TRBJ1-3, with a weak D call TRBD1 (5 bases). The CDR3 totals 15 residues. The V end was cut by 8 bases, the J end by 0 bases, with 14 bases between. The germline gives CDR1 MNHNS, CDR2 SASEGT. The CDR3: CASSPGPSSGNTIYF. CDR3 bases: TGTGCCAGCTCTCCGGGACCCAGCTCTGGAAACACCATATATTTT.

The V gene is TRBV19, the J gene TRBJ1-1; D uncertain. This CDR3 has 13 residues. Germline V gives CDR1 LNHDA, CDR2 SQIVND (reference sequence). Trimming removed 6 bases at V and 3 bases at J, with 11 bases between. This CDR3 is CASSYLRDTEAFF. For the CDR3, the DNA is TGTGCCAGTAGCTACTTAAGGGACACTGAAGCTTTCTTT.

This chain links TRBV7-9 with TRBJ1-1; D gene uncertain. Per the germline V gene, CDR1 is SEHNR and CDR2 is FQNEAQ (reference sequence). Trimming removed 3 bases from V and 5 bases from J, with 10 bases in between. The CDR3 totals 13 residues. CDR3 bases: TGTGCCAGCAGCTTGTGGGAGGAGACTGAAGCTTTCTTT. It codes for CASSLWEETEAFF.

This sequence joins TRBV9 and TRBJ2-5, with TRBD1 matching 9 bases. This CDR3 region has 14 residues. Germline V gene lookup returns CDR1 SGDLS and CDR2 YYNGEE. V dropped 4 bases and J dropped 5; count of bases not matched to a gene: 6. CDR3 residues: CASSPYRGLETQYF. The CDR3 nucleotides read TGTGCCAGCAGCCCGTACAGGGGGCTGGAGACCCAGTACTTC.

The V gene is TRBV2, the J gene TRBJ2-7, with 10 bases that match TRBD2. CDR3 length: 14 residues. Losses at the gene ends were 6 bases for V and 0 bases for J; bases not matched to a gene: 2. The germline V gene encodes CDR1 SNHLY and CDR2 FYNNEI. The CDR3 spells CASRLAGLSYEQYF. Written as DNA, the CDR3 is TGTGCCAGCAGACTAGCGGGGCTCTCCTACGAGCAGTACTTC.